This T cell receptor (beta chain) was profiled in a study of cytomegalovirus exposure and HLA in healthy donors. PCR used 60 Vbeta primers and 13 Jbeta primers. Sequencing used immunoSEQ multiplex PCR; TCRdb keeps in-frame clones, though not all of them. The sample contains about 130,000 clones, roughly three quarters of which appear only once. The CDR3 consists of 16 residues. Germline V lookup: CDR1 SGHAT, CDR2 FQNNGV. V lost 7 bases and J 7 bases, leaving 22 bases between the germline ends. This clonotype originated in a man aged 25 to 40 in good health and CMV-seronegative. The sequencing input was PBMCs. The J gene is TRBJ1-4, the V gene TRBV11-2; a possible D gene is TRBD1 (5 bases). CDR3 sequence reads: CASTGRSTAFGEKLFF. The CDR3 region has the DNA TGTGCCAGCACGGGGAGGTCGACAGCGTTCGGTGAAAAACTGTTTTTT.